Presented here are 17 T cell receptor beta chains from one specimen sequenced in a study of blood T cell repertoires in COVID-19. TCRdb's table, derived via immunoSEQ multiplex PCR, lists solely in-frame clones and lacks some. Of roughly 100,000 clones listed, more than 80% were seen once; the top ten hold roughly a tenth. The specimen was peripheral blood. These receptors were taken from a woman in her seventies with acute or convalescent COVID-19.

The rearrangement joins TRBV9 to TRBJ2-1; tentatively, D is TRBD1 (5 bases). CDR1 is SGDLS and CDR2 is YYNGEE in the germline V gene. The germline V and J ends were trimmed by 1 base and 0 bases, with 11 bases remaining between them. The CDR3 runs 16 residues. CDR3 in DNA: TGTGCCAGCAGCGTAAGTGGGGCCGGCTCCTACAATGAGCAGTTCTTC. Encoded protein: CASSVSGAGSYNEQFF.

This sequence joins TRBV6-5 and TRBJ2-5; 8 bases map to TRBD1. Looked up from germline, CDR1 is MNHEY and CDR2 is SVGAGI. The CDR3 sequence is 12 residues long. The V segment lost 8 bases and the J segment 2 bases; nucleotides outside the gene matches: 1. Here the CDR3 DNA reads TGTGCCAGCGACAGGGGACAAGAGACCCAGTACTTC. Encoded protein: CASDRGQETQYF.

V gene TRBV6-2 or TRBV6-3 combines with J gene TRBJ2-3; D unclear. The CDR3 totals 15 residues. Germline values: CDR1 MNHEY, CDR2 SVGEGT. The ends were cut back, 4 bases at V and 4 bases at J, with 15 bases in the middle. The CDR3 bases are TGTGCCAGCAGTTTATCCACCGTCCAGGCAGATACGCAGTATTTT. This sequence encodes CASSLSTVQADTQYF.

This clone has only one observation. This chain uses TRBV3-1 (or the pseudogene TRBV3-2) with TRBJ1-2; 7 bases line up with TRBD1. The germline V gene encodes CDR1 LGHDT and CDR2 YNNKEL (reference sequence). The CDR3 is 15 amino acids. J lost 4 bases, V lost 0 bases, and 5 bases had no gene match. CDR3 loop: CASSQDAGQVYGYTF. The CDR3 nucleotides read TGTGCCAGCAGCCAAGACGCAGGACAGGTCTATGGCTACACCTTC.

V gene TRBV7-2 combines with J gene TRBJ1-1; weak D call: TRBD1 (5 bases). This CDR3 has 15 residues. Germline V gene lookup returns CDR1 SGHTA and CDR2 FQGNSA. Trimming cost V 5 bases and J 0 bases, with 13 bases left between them. The CDR3 loop reads CASSAVGGMNTEAFF. The CDR3 coding sequence is TGTGCCAGCAGCGCCGTGGGGGGGATGAACACTGAAGCTTTCTTT.

The V call is TRBV6-1, the J call TRBJ2-3; TRBD2 matches at 14 bases. The germline V gene encodes CDR1 MNHNS and CDR2 SASEGT. This CDR3 has 16 residues. Losses at the gene ends were 5 bases for V and 6 bases for J; bases not matched to a gene: 7. CDR3 nucleotide sequence: TGTGCCAGCAGTAAAGGGACTAGCGGGGGATGGGATACGCAGTATTTT. It yields the protein CASSKGTSGGWDTQYF.

The chain carries TRBV9 and TRBJ1-1; possibly TRBD1 for D (6 bases). The ends were cut back, 4 bases at V and 4 bases at J, with 17 bases in the middle. CDR1 is SGDLS, CDR2 YYNGEE, per germline. The CDR3 totals 15 residues. The CDR3 coding sequence is TGTGCCAGCAGCCCGACGAGCCAGGGGACCACTGAAGCTTTCTTT. It encodes CASSPTSQGTTEAFF.

This clone was recorded once. The V gene is TRBV4-2, the J gene TRBJ1-5; D is perhaps TRBD1 (6 bases). CDR3 length equals 15 residues. V was pared by 1 base and J by 5 bases, with 12 bases between. Germline CDR1 and CDR2: LGHNA and YNFKEQ. CDR3 protein: CASSQGPPGDQPQHF. The CDR3, as DNA: TGTGCCAGCAGCCAAGGGCCCCCAGGGGATCAGCCCCAGCATTTT.

The V call is TRBV6-2 or TRBV6-3, the J call TRBJ2-4; tentatively, D is TRBD2 (6 bases). The CDR3 covers 16 residues. Between the trimmed V and J ends, which lost 2 bases and 1 base, there was a span of 12 bases. The germline V gene has CDR1 MNHEY and CDR2 SVGEGT. The CDR3 DNA is TGTGCCAGCAGTTACGAAAGGGCGGGGGCCAAAAACATTCAGTACTTC. Its translation: CASSYERAGAKNIQYF.

The J gene is TRBJ1-1, the V gene TRBV30; D gene ambiguous. Germline-derived CDR1 and CDR2 are GTSNPN and SVGIG (reference sequence). The germline V and J ends were trimmed by 0 bases and 4 bases, with 12 bases remaining between them. The CDR3 runs to 14 residues. The DNA of the CDR3 is TGTGCCTGGAGTGTTAGGCGGAGGAGCACTGAAGCTTTCTTT. Residues: CAWSVRRRSTEAFF.

This sequence joins TRBV4-1 and TRBJ1-6; D possibly corresponds to TRBD1 (6 bases). The germline gives CDR1 MGHRA, CDR2 YSYEKL. The CDR3 is 16 residues long. The V gene lost 3 bases and the J gene lost 7 bases, with 16 bases spanning the gap. In DNA form, the CDR3 reads TGCGCCAGCAGCCAGAATAAACAGGGATTCAATTCACCCCTCCACTTT. It translates to CASSQNKQGFNSPLHF.

The J gene is TRBJ2-3, the V gene TRBV6-5; 10 bases fit TRBD2. J gave up 2 bases and V 8 bases, and 7 bases lay outside the gene matches. CDR1 and CDR2 (germline): MNHEY, SVGAGI. The CDR3 is 15 residues long. The CDR3 reads CASGLAGADTDTQYF. CDR3 sequence (DNA): TGTGCCAGCGGGCTAGCGGGGGCCGACACAGATACGCAGTATTTT.

The chain carries TRBV5-1 and TRBJ1-3, with D maybe TRBD1 (6 bases). The germline V gene encodes CDR1 SGHRS and CDR2 YFSETQ. V dropped 0 bases and J dropped 0 bases, with 10 bases sitting between them. The CDR3 spans 16 residues. The CDR3 reads CASSLEGGTSGNTIYF. CDR3 DNA: TGCGCCAGCAGCTTGGAAGGGGGTACCTCTGGAAACACCATATATTTT.

The rearrangement uses TRBV25-1 and TRBJ1-4; 7 bases align to TRBD1. The CDR3 runs to 14 residues. CDR1 is MGHDK and CDR2 is SYGVNS in the germline V gene. J gave up 5 bases and V 6 bases, and 6 bases lay outside the gene matches. Here the CDR3 DNA reads TGTGCCAGCAGCCCCGGGACAGTGAATGAAAAACTGTTTTTT. This codes for CASSPGTVNEKLFF.

The chain combines TRBV5-4 with TRBJ2-1, with TRBD2 matching over 11 bases. CDR1 SGHNT and CDR2 YYREEE come from the germline V gene (reference sequence). The CDR3 consists of 15 residues. J gave up 5 bases and V 5 bases, and 6 bases lay outside the gene matches. CDR3 DNA: TGTGCCAGCAGTCCTAGCGGGAGGTGGGACAATGAGCAGTTCTTC. It encodes CASSPSGRWDNEQFF.

V usage is TRBV30 and J usage is TRBJ1-3, with 8 bases that match TRBD1. The CDR3 has 15 residues. V gave up 5 bases and J gave up 3 bases; unmatched junction bases: 9. The germline V gene encodes CDR1 GTSNPN and CDR2 SVGIG (reference sequence). The CDR3 DNA follows: TGTGCCTGGCGGACAGGGAATCGGTATGGAAACACCATATATTTT. Translated, it gives CAWRTGNRYGNTIYF.

The chain has TRBV5-4 and TRBJ2-1, with D perhaps TRBD2 (5 bases). V was shortened by 3 bases and J by 0 bases, with 10 bases between the two germline ends. This CDR3 spans 15 amino acids. Germline CDR1 is SGHNT and CDR2 is YYREEE (reference sequence). Written as DNA, the CDR3 is TGTGCCAGCAGCTCTAGCCCCGGCTCCTACAATGAGCAGTTCTTC. Translation gives CASSSSPGSYNEQFF.